This T cell receptor beta chain emerged from a study of blood T cell repertoires in COVID-19. Across the whole study: From T cells, B-cell-depleted T cells, or PBMCs came the material, which was cDNA or gDNA.

V was clipped by 4 bases and J by 7 bases, with 14 bases between them. Looked up from germline, CDR1 is SGDLS and CDR2 is YYNGEE. This CDR3 has 13 residues. Per the authors' pipeline: Nucleated cell number was recorded as an estimate derived from reference gene primer amplification. Sequencing used immunoSEQ multiplex PCR; TCRdb keeps in-frame clones, though not all of them. V and J calls and clone size are copied from that table; D and trimming were computed from the DNA. The sample records around 200,000 clones, about 90% being singletons. The genes are TRBV9 and TRBJ1-2; tentative D call: TRBD1 (5 bases). The sample comprised PBMCs or T cells enriched from blood (not recorded which). The receptor was derived from a woman in her fifties or sixties in a cohort exposed to, infected with or recovered from COVID-19 (not recorded which). Here the CDR3 DNA reads TGTGCCAGCAGCCGACTAGACAGCCTTGGCTACACCTTC. This codes for CASSRLDSLGYTF.